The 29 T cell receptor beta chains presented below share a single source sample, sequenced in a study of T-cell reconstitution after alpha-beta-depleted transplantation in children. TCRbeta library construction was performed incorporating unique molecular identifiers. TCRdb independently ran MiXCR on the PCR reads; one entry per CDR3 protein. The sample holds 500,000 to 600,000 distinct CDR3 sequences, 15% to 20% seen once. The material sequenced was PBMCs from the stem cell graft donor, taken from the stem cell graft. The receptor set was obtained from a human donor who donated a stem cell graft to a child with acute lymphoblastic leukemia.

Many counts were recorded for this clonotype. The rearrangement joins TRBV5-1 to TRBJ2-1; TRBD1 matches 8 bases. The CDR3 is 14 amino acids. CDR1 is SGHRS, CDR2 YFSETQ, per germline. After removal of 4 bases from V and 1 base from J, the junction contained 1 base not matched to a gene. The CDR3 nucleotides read TGCGCCAGCAGCCGGACAGGGTCCTACAATGAGCAGTTCTTC. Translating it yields CASSRTGSYNEQFF.

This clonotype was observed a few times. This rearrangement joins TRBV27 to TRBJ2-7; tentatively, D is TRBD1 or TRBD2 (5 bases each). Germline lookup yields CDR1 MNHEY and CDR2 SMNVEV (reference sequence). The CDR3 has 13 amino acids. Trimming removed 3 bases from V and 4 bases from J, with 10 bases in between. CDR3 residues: CASSFGREYEQYF. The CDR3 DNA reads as TGTGCCAGCAGTTTCGGCAGGGAGTACGAGCAGTACTTC.

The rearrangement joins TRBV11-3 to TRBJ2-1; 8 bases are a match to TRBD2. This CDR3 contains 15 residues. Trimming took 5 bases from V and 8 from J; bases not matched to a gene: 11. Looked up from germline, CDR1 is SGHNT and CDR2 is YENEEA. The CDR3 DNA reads TGTGCCAGCAGCCCACCCGGGAGGGGGGTCTATGAGCAGTTCTTC. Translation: CASSPPGRGVYEQFF.

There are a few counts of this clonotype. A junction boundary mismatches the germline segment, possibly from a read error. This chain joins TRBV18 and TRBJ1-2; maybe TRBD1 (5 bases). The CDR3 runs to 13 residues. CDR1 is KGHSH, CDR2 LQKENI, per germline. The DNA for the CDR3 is TGTGCCAGCTCACCGGGGCCAGGGTATGCGGTTATCTTC. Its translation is CASSPGPGYAVIF.

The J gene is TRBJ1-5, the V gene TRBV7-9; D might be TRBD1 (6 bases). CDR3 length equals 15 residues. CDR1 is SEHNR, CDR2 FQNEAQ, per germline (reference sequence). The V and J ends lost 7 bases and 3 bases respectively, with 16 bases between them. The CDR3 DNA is TGTGCCAGCATCCCAAAACGGACAGTCAATCAGCCCCAGCATTTT. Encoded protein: CASIPKRTVNQPQHF. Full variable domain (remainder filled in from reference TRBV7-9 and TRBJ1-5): DTGVSQNPRHKITKRGQNVTFRCDPISEHNRLYWYRQTLGQGPEFLTYFQNEAQLEKSRLLSDRFSAERPKGSFSTLEIQRTEQGDSAMYLCASIPKRTVNQPQHFGDGTRLSIL.

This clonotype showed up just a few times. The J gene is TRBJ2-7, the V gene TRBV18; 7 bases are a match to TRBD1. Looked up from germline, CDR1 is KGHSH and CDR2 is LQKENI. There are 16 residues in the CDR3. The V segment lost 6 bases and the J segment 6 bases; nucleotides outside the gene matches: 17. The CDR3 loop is CASSTLPQDRRAEQYF. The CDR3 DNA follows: TGTGCCAGCTCGACCCTCCCTCAGGACAGGCGGGCCGAGCAGTACTTC.

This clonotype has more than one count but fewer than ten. The CDR3 here is CASSPPTGGQNEQFF. The CDR3 DNA reads as TGTGCCAGCAGCCCCCCAACGGGAGGCCAGAATGAGCAGTTCTTC. The chain combines TRBV7-6 with TRBJ2-1; 7 bases are a match to TRBD2. Losses at the gene ends were 5 bases for V and 7 bases for J; bases not matched to a gene: 11. CDR3 length equals 15 residues. CDR1 is SGHVS and CDR2 is FNYEAQ in the germline V gene.

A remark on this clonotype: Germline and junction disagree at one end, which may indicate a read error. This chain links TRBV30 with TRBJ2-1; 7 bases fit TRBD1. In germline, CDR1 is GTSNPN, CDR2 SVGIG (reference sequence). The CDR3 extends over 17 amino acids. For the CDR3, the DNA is TGTGTCTGGAGTGCTAACGAACAGGGGTTATTGGTCAATGAGCAGTTCTTC. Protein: CVWSANEQGLLVNEQFF.

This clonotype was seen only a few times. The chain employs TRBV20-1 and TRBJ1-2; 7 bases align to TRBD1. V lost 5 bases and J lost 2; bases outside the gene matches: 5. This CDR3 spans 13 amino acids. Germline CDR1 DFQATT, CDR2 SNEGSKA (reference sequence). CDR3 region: CSASGTANYGYTF. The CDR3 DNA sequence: TGCAGTGCTTCAGGGACAGCCAACTATGGCTACACCTTC.

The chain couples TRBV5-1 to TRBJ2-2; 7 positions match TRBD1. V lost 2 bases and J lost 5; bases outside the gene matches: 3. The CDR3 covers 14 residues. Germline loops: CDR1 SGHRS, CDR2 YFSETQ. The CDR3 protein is CASSFVDRTGELFF. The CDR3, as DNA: TGCGCCAGCAGCTTCGTGGACAGGACCGGGGAGCTGTTTTTT.

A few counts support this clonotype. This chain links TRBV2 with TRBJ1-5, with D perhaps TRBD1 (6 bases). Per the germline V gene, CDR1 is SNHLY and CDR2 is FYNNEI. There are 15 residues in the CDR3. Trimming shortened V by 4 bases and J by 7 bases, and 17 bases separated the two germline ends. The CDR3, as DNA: TGTGCCAGCAGTGCCCCGGGGGCTCTGGGACAGCCCCAGCATTTT. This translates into CASSAPGALGQPQHF.

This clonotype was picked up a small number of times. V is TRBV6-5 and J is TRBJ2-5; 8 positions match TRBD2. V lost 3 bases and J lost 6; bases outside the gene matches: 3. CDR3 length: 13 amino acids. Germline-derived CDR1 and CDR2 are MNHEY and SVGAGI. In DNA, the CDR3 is TGTGCCAGCAGTTATCGGGAGGGCCAGACCCAGTACTTC. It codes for CASSYREGQTQYF.

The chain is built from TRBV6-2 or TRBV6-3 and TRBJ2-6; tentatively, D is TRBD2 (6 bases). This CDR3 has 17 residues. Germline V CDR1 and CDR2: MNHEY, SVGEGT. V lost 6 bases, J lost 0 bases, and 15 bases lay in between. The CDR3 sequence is CASSSSFGSSGANVLTF. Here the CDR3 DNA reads TGTGCCAGCAGCTCCTCATTCGGGAGCTCTGGGGCCAACGTCCTGACTTTC.

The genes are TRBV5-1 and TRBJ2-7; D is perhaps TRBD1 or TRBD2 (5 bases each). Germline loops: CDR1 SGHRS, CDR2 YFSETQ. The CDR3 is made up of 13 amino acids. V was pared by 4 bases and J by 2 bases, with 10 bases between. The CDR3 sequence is CASSRKGPYEQYF. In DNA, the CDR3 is TGCGCCAGCAGCCGGAAGGGACCCTACGAGCAGTACTTC.

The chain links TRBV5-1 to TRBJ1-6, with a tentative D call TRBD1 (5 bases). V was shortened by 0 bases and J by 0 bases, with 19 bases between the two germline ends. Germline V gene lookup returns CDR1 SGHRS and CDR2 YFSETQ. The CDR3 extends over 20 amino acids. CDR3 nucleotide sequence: TGCGCCAGCAGCTTGGAGGAGTTCGGACAACTAAGCTCCTATAATTCACCCCTCCACTTT. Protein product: CASSLEEFGQLSSYNSPLHF.

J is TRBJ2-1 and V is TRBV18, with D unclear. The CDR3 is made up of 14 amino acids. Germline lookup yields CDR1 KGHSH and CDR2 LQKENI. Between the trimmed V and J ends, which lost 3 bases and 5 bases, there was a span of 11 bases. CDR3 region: CASSPSFGNNEQFF. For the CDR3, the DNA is TGTGCCAGCTCACCCTCCTTTGGGAACAATGAGCAGTTCTTC.

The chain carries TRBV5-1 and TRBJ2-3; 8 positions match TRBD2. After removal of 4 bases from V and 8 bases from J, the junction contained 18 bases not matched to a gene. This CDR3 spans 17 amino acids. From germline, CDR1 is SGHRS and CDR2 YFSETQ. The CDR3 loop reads CASSPYARREDLSTQYF. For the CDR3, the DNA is TGCGCCAGCAGCCCCTATGCTAGGCGGGAGGATTTAAGTACGCAGTATTTT. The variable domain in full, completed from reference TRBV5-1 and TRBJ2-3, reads KAGVTQTPRYLIKTRGQQVTLSCSPISGHRSVSWYQQTPGQGLQFLFEYFSETQRNKGNFPGRFSGRQFSNSRSEMNVSTLELGDSALYLCASSPYARREDLSTQYFGPGTRLTVL.

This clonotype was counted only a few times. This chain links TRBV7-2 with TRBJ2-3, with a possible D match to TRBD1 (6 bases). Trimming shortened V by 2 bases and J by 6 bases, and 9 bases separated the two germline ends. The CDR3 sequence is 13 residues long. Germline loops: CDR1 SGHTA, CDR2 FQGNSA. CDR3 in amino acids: CASSLPGADTQYF. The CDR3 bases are TGTGCCAGCAGCTTACCAGGGGCGGATACGCAGTATTTT.

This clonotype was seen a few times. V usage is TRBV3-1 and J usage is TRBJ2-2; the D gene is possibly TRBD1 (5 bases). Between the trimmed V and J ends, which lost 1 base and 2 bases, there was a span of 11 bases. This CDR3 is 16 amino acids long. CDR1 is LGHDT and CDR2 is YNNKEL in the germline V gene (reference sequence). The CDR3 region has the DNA TGTGCCAGCAGCCAAGTTTTAGGACATAACACCGGGGAGCTGTTTTTT. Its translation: CASSQVLGHNTGELFF.

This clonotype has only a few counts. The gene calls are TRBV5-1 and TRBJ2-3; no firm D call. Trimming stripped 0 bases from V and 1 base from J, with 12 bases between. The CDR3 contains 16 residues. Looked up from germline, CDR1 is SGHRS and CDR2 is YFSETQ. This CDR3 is CASSLGSIFGTDTQYF. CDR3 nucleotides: TGCGCCAGCAGCTTGGGCTCGATTTTCGGCACAGATACGCAGTATTTT.

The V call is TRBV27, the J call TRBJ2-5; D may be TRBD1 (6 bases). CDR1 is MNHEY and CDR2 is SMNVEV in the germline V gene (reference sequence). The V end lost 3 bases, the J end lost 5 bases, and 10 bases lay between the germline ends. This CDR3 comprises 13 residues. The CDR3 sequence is CASSLQGLETQYF. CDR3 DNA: TGTGCCAGCAGTTTGCAGGGGCTGGAGACCCAGTACTTC.

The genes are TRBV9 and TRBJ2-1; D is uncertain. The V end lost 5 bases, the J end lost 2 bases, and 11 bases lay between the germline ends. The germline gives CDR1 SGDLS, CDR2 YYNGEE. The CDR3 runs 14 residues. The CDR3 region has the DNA TGTGCCAGCAGTCGCTCCCCCGCCTACAATGAGCAGTTCTTC. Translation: CASSRSPAYNEQFF.

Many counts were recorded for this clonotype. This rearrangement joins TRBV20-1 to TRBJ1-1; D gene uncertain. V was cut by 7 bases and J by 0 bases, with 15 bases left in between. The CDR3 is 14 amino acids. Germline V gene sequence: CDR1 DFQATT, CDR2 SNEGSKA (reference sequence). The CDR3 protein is CSGLSRSMNTEAFF. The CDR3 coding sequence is TGCAGTGGATTATCCAGGAGCATGAACACTGAAGCTTTCTTT.

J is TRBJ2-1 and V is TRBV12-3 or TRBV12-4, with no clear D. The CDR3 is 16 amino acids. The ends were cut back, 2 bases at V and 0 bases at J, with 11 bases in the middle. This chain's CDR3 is CASSLNRRSSYNEQFF. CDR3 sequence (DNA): TGTGCCAGCAGTTTAAACCGGCGGAGCTCCTACAATGAGCAGTTCTTC.

The CDR3 DNA reads TGTGCCATCAGTGAGCGGACGGGTGCAGATACGCAGTATTTT. This encodes CAISERTGADTQYF. The chain carries TRBV10-3 and TRBJ2-3; D not certain. Trimming stripped 2 bases from V and 4 bases from J, with 10 bases between. Germline V CDR1 and CDR2: ENHRY, SYGVKD. The length of the CDR3 is 14 residues.

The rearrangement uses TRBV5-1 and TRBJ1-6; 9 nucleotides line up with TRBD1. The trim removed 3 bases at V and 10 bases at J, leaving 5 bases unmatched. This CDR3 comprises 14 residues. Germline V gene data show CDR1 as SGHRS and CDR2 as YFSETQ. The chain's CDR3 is CASSSRDRDSPLHF. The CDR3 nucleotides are TGCGCCAGCAGCTCCCGGGACAGGGACTCACCCCTCCACTTT. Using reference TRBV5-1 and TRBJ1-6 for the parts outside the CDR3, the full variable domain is KAGVTQTPRYLIKTRGQQVTLSCSPISGHRSVSWYQQTPGQGLQFLFEYFSETQRNKGNFPGRFSGRQFSNSRSEMNVSTLELGDSALYLCASSSRDRDSPLHFGNGTRLTVT.

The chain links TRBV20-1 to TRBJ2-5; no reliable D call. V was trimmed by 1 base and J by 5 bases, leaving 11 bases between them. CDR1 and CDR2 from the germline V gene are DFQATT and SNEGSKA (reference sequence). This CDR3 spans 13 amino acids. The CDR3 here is CSARVNPVETQYF. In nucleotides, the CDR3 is TGCAGTGCTAGAGTGAATCCGGTGGAGACCCAGTACTTC.

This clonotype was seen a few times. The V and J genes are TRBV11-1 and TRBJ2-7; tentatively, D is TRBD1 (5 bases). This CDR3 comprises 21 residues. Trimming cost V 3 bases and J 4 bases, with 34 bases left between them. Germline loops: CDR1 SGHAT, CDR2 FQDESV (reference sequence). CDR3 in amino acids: CASSFSLIRDGGSHNSYEQYF. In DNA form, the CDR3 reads TGTGCCAGCAGCTTTTCTCTGATCAGGGATGGTGGCAGCCATAACTCTTACGAGCAGTACTTC. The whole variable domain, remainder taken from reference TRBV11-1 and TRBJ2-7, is EAEVAQSPRYKITEKSQAVAFWCDPISGHATLYWYRQILGQGPELLVQFQDESVVDDSQLPKDRFSAERLKGVDSTLKIQPAELGDSAMYLCASSFSLIRDGGSHNSYEQYFGPGTRLTVT.

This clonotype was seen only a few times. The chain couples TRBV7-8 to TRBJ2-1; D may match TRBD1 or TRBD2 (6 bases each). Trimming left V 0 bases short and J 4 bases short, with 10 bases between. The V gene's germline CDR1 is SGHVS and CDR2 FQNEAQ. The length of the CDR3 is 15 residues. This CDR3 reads CASSLARGLYNEQFF. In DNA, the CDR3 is TGTGCCAGCAGCTTAGCCCGGGGGCTTTACAATGAGCAGTTCTTC.